A selection of T cell receptor beta chains follows, all from one sample in a study of cytomegalovirus exposure and HLA in healthy donors. Repertoires were generated with immunoSEQ multiplex PCR, while TCRdb's copy carries only in-frame clones and drops some. Of under 200,000 clones detected, 65% to 80% appear once; the ten largest clones hold 0.69%. The material sequenced was PBMCs. Receptors originate from a middle-aged woman in good health and CMV-seronegative. CDR3s include the opening cysteine and the closing phenylalanine or tryptophan. The order of the fields is clone size, D gene, J gene, V gene, CDR3 DNA, CDR3 protein. D genes are given only for firm matches. Rows may omit the clone size; those that give it use once, few, many or a size class.

.,.,TRBJ2-5,TRBV5-4,TGTGCCAGCAGCTTGAGGGGGTTAGGTCAAGAGACCCAGTACTTC,CASSLRGLGQETQYF
.,.,TRBJ1-4,TRBV4-1,TGCGCCAGCAGCCAACAGGGAACTAATGAAAAACTGTTTTTT,CASSQQGTNEKLFF
.,.,TRBJ2-1,TRBV29-1,TGCAGCGTTGAAGGCCTACAGGGAAAAGGGCTAAATGAGCAGTTCTTC,CSVEGLQGKGLNEQFF
once,.,TRBJ2-7,TRBV7-8,TGTGCCAGCAGCTTCGAGTTCGGCGAGCAGTACTTC,CASSFEFGEQYF
.,TRBD2,TRBJ2-1,TRBV30,TGTGCCTGGAGCCTGGGACTAGCGGGGTCCAGTCAGGGGCAGTTCTTC,CAWSLGLAGSSQGQFF
.,.,TRBJ1-1,TRBV28,TGTGCCAGCAGTTCGTCGGGCAACAGGGAATCCTTT,CASSSSGNRESF
.,TRBD1,TRBJ2-7,TRBV29-1,TGCAGCGGTACCGACAGGGACTACGAGCAGTACTTC,CSGTDRDYEQYF
.,.,TRBJ2-1,TRBV2,TGTGCCAGCAGTGAGGAGGAGGATGAGCAGTTCTTC,CASSEEEDEQFF
.,TRBD2,TRBJ2-3,TRBV4-2,TGTGCCAGCAGCCAAGAAGGGACTACCATGAGGAATACGCAGTATTTT,CASSQEGTTMRNTQYF
.,.,TRBJ1-3,TRBV6-5,TGTGCCACCATTAGGTCGGTCGGAGTGGACACCATATATTTT,CATIRSVGVDTIYF
.,.,TRBJ2-5,TRBV11-2,TGTGCCAGCAGCTTAGGGCGGATCCAAGAGACCCAGTACTTC,CASSLGRIQETQYF
.,TRBD1,TRBJ2-7,TRBV6-1,TGTGCCAGCGGGGTACAGGGGCCCTCCTACGAGCAGTACTTC,CASGVQGPSYEQYF
.,.,TRBJ2-4,TRBV30,TGTGCCTGGAGTGTCAGTGGGGGGAGCCCCAAAAACATTCAGTACTTC,CAWSVSGGSPKNIQYF
few,TRBD1,TRBJ1-1,TRBV4-1,TGCGCCAGCAGCCAAGTGGGGACAGGGGAGAACACTGAAGCTTTCTTT,CASSQVGTGENTEAFF
.,TRBD2,TRBJ2-7,TRBV5-1,TGCGCCAGCAGCTCCATCACGGGGGGCTACGAGCAGTACTTC,CASSSITGGYEQYF
.,TRBD2,TRBJ2-3,TRBV27,TGTGCCAGCAGAGCTAGCGGGAGCACAGATACGCAGTATTTT,CASRASGSTDTQYF
once,TRBD1,TRBJ2-7,TRBV28,TGTGCCAGCAGACAGGGGGTCTACGAGCAGTACTTC,CASRQGVYEQYF